The source of this T cell receptor beta chain is a study of OX40 agonist ivuxolimab in advanced cancers. The V gene's germline CDR1 is SSHAT and CDR2 FNYEAQ (reference sequence). V lost 2 bases and J lost 1, with 14 bases in between. The CDR3 length is 17 residues. Here immunoSEQ multiplex PCR was the method, and the copy in TCRdb shows in-frame clones only, minus some. Among tens of thousands of clones listed, 75% to 85% were seen once. Sequences were derived from CD4+ or CD8+ T cells sorted from blood, sampled in a trial of the OX40 agonist ivuxolimab. The sequence was obtained from an adult with an advanced solid tumor such as melanoma, head and neck, liver or kidney cancer. The chain employs TRBV7-7 and TRBJ2-2; D remains unclear. The chain's CDR3 is CASSLNYGGKNTGELFF. CDR3 DNA sequence: TGTGCCAGCAGCTTAAATTATGGCGGAAAGAACACCGGGGAGCTGTTTTTT. The whole variable domain, remainder taken from reference TRBV7-7 and TRBJ2-2, is GAGVSQSPRYKVTKRGQDVTLRCDPISSHATLYWYQQALGQGPEFLTYFNYEAQPDKSGLPSDRFSAERPEGSISTLTIQRTEQRDSAMYRCASSLNYGGKNTGELFFGEGSRLTVL.